The clone carrying this TCR beta chain was detected only a few times. The data were taken from a study of long-term antiretroviral therapy in people with HIV. An immunoSEQ assay, version v3.0, was performed at survey level. Using immunoSEQ multiplex PCR, the repertoire was profiled, and TCRdb retains in-frame clones only, with some absent. The table has around 25,000 clones, roughly 86% seen once. Per the germline V gene, CDR1 is MNHEY and CDR2 is SVGAGI. The CDR3 is 15 amino acids. J gave up 3 bases and V 5 bases, and 7 bases lay outside the gene matches. The chain uses TRBV6-5 and TRBJ2-7; 10 nucleotides agree with TRBD1. This TCR was recovered from a man aged 45-65 years with HIV. Material: unsorted PBMCs, obtained 1.8 years before starting antiretroviral therapy. CDR3 in DNA: TGTGCCAGCAGTCGACGGACAGGGGGGGACTACGAGCAGTACTTC. Its protein is CASSRRTGGDYEQYF.